This T cell receptor (beta chain) was retrieved from a study of control samples from healthy donors and cancer patients. This table comes from immunoSEQ multiplex PCR, and its TCRdb copy is limited to in-frame clones, with some not included. The sample contains some 120,000 clones, approximately 90% of which appear only once. Sequencing was done on a sample of blood. The TCR sequence derives from a man between 18 and 35 years old in good health.

DNA for the CDR3: TGTGCCAGTAGTATAGATGAGGGGGCGACGCAGGAGCAGTACTTC. Translated: CASSIDEGATQEQYF. The chain joins TRBV19 to TRBJ2-7, with TRBD1 matching over 7 bases. The V and J ends lost 0 bases and 7 bases, in that order; junction bases with no gene match: 9. This CDR3 region has 15 residues. Germline CDR1 and CDR2: LNHDA and SQIVND (reference sequence).